The 6 T cell receptor beta chains below all came from one sample that was sequenced in a study of shared clonotypes between healthy human individuals. Terminally differentiated effector memory CD45RA+ cells were excluded from the naive CD8 cells, which were CD45RO-negative and positively selected for CCR7. Sequencing used immunoSEQ multiplex PCR; TCRdb keeps in-frame clones, though not all of them. The table has approximately 2,200,000 clones, more than 85% seen once; the top ten hold under 2%. The sequencing input was naive CD8+ T cells from PBMCs. These TCRs come from a man aged 18 to 30 in good health. Some clones in this sample may be carry-over from other donors' samples.

The chain links TRBV5-4 to TRBJ2-1; possible D gene TRBD1, 5 bases. Germline lookup yields CDR1 SGHNT and CDR2 YYREEE (reference sequence). The CDR3 runs 12 residues. V gave up 2 bases and J gave up 7 bases, with 7 bases separating them. CDR3 DNA sequence: TGTGCCAGCAGCTTCCAGGGAAATGAGCAGTTCTTC. Encoded protein: CASSFQGNEQFF.

The V call is TRBV10-1, the J call TRBJ2-7, with a possible D match to TRBD2 (5 bases). Germline V CDR1 and CDR2: WNHNN, SYGVQD (reference sequence). The CDR3 consists of 15 residues. Deletions cut 0 bases from V and 4 bases from J, with 13 bases between. The CDR3 loop is CASSESKRPNYEQYF. CDR3 DNA sequence: TGCGCCAGCAGTGAGTCAAAGCGGCCCAATTACGAGCAGTACTTC.

V and J are TRBV7-9 and TRBJ2-5, with 9 bases lining up with TRBD2. The J segment lost 2 bases and the V segment lost 11 bases, leaving 9 bases of the junction unmatched. CDR1 is SEHNR and CDR2 is FQNEAQ in the germline V gene (reference sequence). The CDR3 has 14 residues. CDR3 nucleotide sequence: TGTGCCCGTCGCCTAGCGGGATCACAAGAGACCCAGTACTTC. This codes for CARRLAGSQETQYF.

The chain has TRBV9 and TRBJ2-2, with TRBD1 matching over 9 bases. Germline assignment: CDR1 SGDLS and CDR2 YYNGEE. The ends lost 0 bases at V and 6 bases at J; junction bases unmatched: 3. The CDR3 contains 15 residues. The CDR3 DNA follows: TGTGCCAGCAGCGTAGAAAGGACAGGGGCCGGGGAGCTGTTTTTT. Protein sequence: CASSVERTGAGELFF.

Concerning this clone: Other DNA sequences within the sample encode an identical CDR3. The genes are TRBV7-9 and TRBJ1-2; D call uncertain. Germline V gives CDR1 SEHNR, CDR2 FQNEAQ (reference sequence). The V end was cut by 1 base, the J end by 8 bases, with 8 bases between. There are 12 residues in the CDR3. CDR3 protein: CASSLGVDGYTF. The CDR3 coding sequence is TGTGCCAGCAGCTTAGGTGTGGACGGCTACACCTTC. Filled out from reference TRBV7-9 and TRBJ1-2, the complete variable domain reads DTGVSQNPRHKITKRGQNVTFRCDPISEHNRLYWYRQTLGQGPEFLTYFQNEAQLEKSRLLSDRFSAERPKGSFSTLEIQRTEQGDSAMYLCASSLGVDGYTFGSGTRLTVV.

The V and J genes are TRBV27 and TRBJ1-2; 8 bases line up with TRBD1. V trimming: 6 bases; J trimming: 1 base; junction bases outside the gene matches: 7. Germline CDR1 MNHEY, CDR2 SMNVEV (reference sequence). There are 15 residues in the CDR3. The CDR3 protein is CASSATGGDNYGYTF. DNA for the CDR3: TGTGCCAGCAGCGCAACAGGGGGTGATAACTATGGCTACACCTTC.